The next 26 T cell receptor beta chains were all read from a single sample in a study of T-cell reconstitution after alpha-beta-depleted transplantation in children. Unique molecular identifiers were built into the TCRbeta library. In TCRdb, the PCR reads were re-called with MiXCR into one record per CDR3 protein. The table shows 610,000 or so distinct CDR3 sequences, with around 27% occurring only once. The sample was PBMCs, taken before TCRalphabeta/CD19-depleted stem cell transplant. Receptor source: a boy under two years old with Wiskott-Aldrich syndrome, due to receive a stem cell transplant.

V usage is TRBV20-1 and J usage is TRBJ2-3; 11 bases fit TRBD2. J was trimmed by 4 bases and V by 5 bases; bases with no gene match: 5. Germline CDR1 reads DFQATT; CDR2 reads SNEGSKA (reference sequence). This CDR3 spans 14 amino acids. CDR3 region: CSALSGRGADTQYF. The CDR3 coding sequence is TGCAGTGCTCTTAGCGGGAGGGGCGCAGATACGCAGTATTTT.

V usage is TRBV5-1 and J usage is TRBJ2-7; TRBD2 matches 9 bases. The CDR3 is made up of 17 amino acids. Looked up from germline, CDR1 is SGHRS and CDR2 is YFSETQ. J was trimmed by 3 bases and V by 5 bases; bases with no gene match: 15. The CDR3 here is CASRLGLATDSFYEQYF. CDR3 sequence (DNA): TGCGCCAGCAGACTGGGACTAGCTACCGATTCCTTCTACGAGCAGTACTTC. The variable domain in full, completed from reference TRBV5-1 and TRBJ2-7, reads KAGVTQTPRYLIKTRGQQVTLSCSPISGHRSVSWYQQTPGQGLQFLFEYFSETQRNKGNFPGRFSGRQFSNSRSEMNVSTLELGDSALYLCASRLGLATDSFYEQYFGPGTRLTVT.

The V and J genes are TRBV18 and TRBJ1-1; TRBD1 matches 7 bases. This CDR3 is 14 amino acids long. CDR1 is KGHSH, CDR2 LQKENI, per germline. With 6 bases clipped from V and 0 bases from J, the junction kept 4 bases outside the gene matches. CDR3 DNA: TGTGCCAGCTCCCAGGGACAGATGAACACTGAAGCTTTCTTT. Amino acid sequence: CASSQGQMNTEAFF.

This clonotype has only a few counts. The CDR3 bases are TGCGCCAGCAGCTTGGGGGACAGGGTGTCCGGGGAGCTGTTTTTT. Encoded protein: CASSLGDRVSGELFF. V is TRBV5-1 and J is TRBJ2-2; 9 bases map to TRBD1. CDR1 is SGHRS and CDR2 is YFSETQ in the germline V gene. Unmatched junction bases numbered 3, after V lost 0 bases and J lost 6 bases. This CDR3 is built from 15 residues.

V and J are TRBV6-5 and TRBJ2-2; 8 bases agree with TRBD2. This CDR3 spans 16 amino acids. Germline CDR1 is MNHEY and CDR2 is SVGAGI. V lost 2 bases, J lost 6 bases, and 8 bases stayed unmatched. In DNA, the CDR3 is TGTGCCAGCAGTTACGCAAGGACTAGCACTTCCGGGGAGCTGTTTTTT. Translated, it gives CASSYARTSTSGELFF.

The chain joins TRBV2 to TRBJ2-2; D is ambiguous. The CDR3 length is 13 residues. The V gene lost 8 bases and the J gene lost 0 bases, with 7 bases spanning the gap. Germline V gene data show CDR1 as SNHLY and CDR2 as FYNNEI. DNA of the CDR3: TGTGCCAGCGTCTTTTCGAACACCGGGGAGCTGTTTTTT. This gives the protein CASVFSNTGELFF.

DNA of the CDR3: TGTGCCAGCAGCTTAACAGAACTGGGTTCCGAAGCTTTCTTT. It is translated as CASSLTELGSEAFF. The V gene is TRBV11-2, the J gene TRBJ1-1; no definite D call. Germline assignment: CDR1 SGHAT and CDR2 FQNNGV. This CDR3 region has 14 residues. The V gene lost 2 bases and the J gene lost 8 bases, with 15 bases spanning the gap.

In this sample, this clonotype turned up a few times. V usage is TRBV27 and J usage is TRBJ2-7, with 9 bases aligning to TRBD2. This CDR3 has 17 residues. Per germline, CDR1 MNHEY and CDR2 SMNVEV (reference sequence). J was trimmed by 1 base and V by 3 bases; bases with no gene match: 10. DNA of the CDR3: TGTGCCAGCAGTTTCGCGGGTCGCGGGAGGGGATCCTACGAGCAGTACTTC. Translation gives CASSFAGRGRGSYEQYF.

Only a few counts were recorded for this clonotype. The chain uses TRBV12-3 or TRBV12-4 and TRBJ1-3; D is unresolved. The CDR3 length is 13 residues. V lost 10 bases, J lost 4 bases, and 14 bases lay in between. The DNA for the CDR3 is TGTGCCAACACCGGGCGGTGGGGAAACACCATATATTTT. Encoded protein: CANTGRWGNTIYF.

The rearrangement links TRBV6-1 to TRBJ1-4; weak D call: TRBD1 (6 bases). The CDR3 extends over 13 amino acids. Germline V CDR1 and CDR2: MNHNS, SASEGT. Trimming took off 8 bases at V and 8 bases at J, with 15 bases between the two ends. The chain's CDR3 is CASGRGLGEKLFF. The DNA of the CDR3 is TGTGCCAGCGGCAGGGGATTAGGAGAAAAACTGTTTTTT.

The rearrangement joins TRBV5-5 to TRBJ2-7; 13 positions agree with TRBD2. The CDR3 is made up of 16 amino acids. The J segment lost 7 bases and the V segment lost 4 bases, leaving 11 bases of the junction unmatched. The germline V gene has CDR1 SGHKS and CDR2 YYEKEE (reference sequence). CDR3 in amino acids: CASSPRTSGSVREQYF. The CDR3 nucleotides read TGTGCCAGCAGCCCAAGGACTAGCGGGAGTGTGCGGGAGCAGTACTTC.

V usage is TRBV5-1 and J usage is TRBJ2-7; TRBD2 aligns across 7 bases. CDR3 length: 15 residues. Trimming removed 2 bases from V and 0 bases from J; junction bases left unmatched: 5. Germline V gene sequence: CDR1 SGHRS, CDR2 YFSETQ. The CDR3 protein is CASSFSSGISYEQYF. For the CDR3, the DNA is TGCGCCAGCAGCTTCTCTAGCGGTATCTCCTACGAGCAGTACTTC.

This rearrangement joins TRBV30 to TRBJ1-2, with 7 nucleotides matching TRBD1. With 3 bases clipped from V and 2 bases from J, the junction kept 12 bases outside the gene matches. CDR1 GTSNPN and CDR2 SVGIG come from the germline V gene (reference sequence). There are 16 residues in the CDR3. CDR3 loop: CAWSPTGRGLNYGYTF. The CDR3, as DNA: TGTGCCTGGAGCCCGACGGGGAGGGGGCTAAACTATGGCTACACCTTC.

V is TRBV12-3 or TRBV12-4 and J is TRBJ2-5, with no clear D. The CDR3 runs 14 residues. Trimming stripped 3 bases from V and 2 bases from J, with 10 bases between. CDR3 residues: CASSFSMVQETQYF. The CDR3 DNA sequence: TGTGCCAGCAGTTTTTCCATGGTACAAGAGACCCAGTACTTC.

This clonotype has ten or more counts. The chain employs TRBV5-1 and TRBJ2-2; D possibly corresponds to TRBD2 (5 bases). Germline V gives CDR1 SGHRS, CDR2 YFSETQ. This CDR3 has 13 amino acids. V was pared by 0 bases and J by 5 bases, with 5 bases between. The CDR3 region is CASSLAGTGELFF. CDR3 coding DNA: TGCGCCAGCAGCTTGGCGGGGACCGGGGAGCTGTTTTTT.

This clonotype was recorded a few times. This rearrangement joins TRBV6-1 to TRBJ2-2; 11 bases agree with TRBD2. This CDR3 region has 17 residues. Germline CDR1 and CDR2: MNHNS and SASEGT. V gave up 7 bases and J gave up 8 bases; unmatched junction bases: 15. Written as DNA, the CDR3 is TGTGCCAGCAAACTAGCGGGAGCTGATCGTTGGAGTGGGGAGCTGTTTTTT. It codes for CASKLAGADRWSGELFF.

This sequence joins TRBV5-1 and TRBJ2-3, with 9 bases aligning to TRBD2. CDR3 length: 11 residues. Germline V gene data show CDR1 as SGHRS and CDR2 as YFSETQ. The trim removed 5 bases at V and 9 bases at J, leaving 1 base unmatched. The CDR3 DNA sequence: TGCGCCAGCAGGAGCGGGGGGACGCAGTATTTT. Amino acid sequence: CASRSGGTQYF.

This clonotype was recorded a few times. This rearrangement joins TRBV27 to TRBJ2-2, with a tentative D call TRBD1 (5 bases). This CDR3 is 14 amino acids long. V lost 4 bases, J lost 4 bases, and 10 bases lay in between. Germline CDR1 MNHEY, CDR2 SMNVEV (reference sequence). The CDR3 region is CASSSARGTGELFF. CDR3 DNA sequence: TGTGCCAGCAGTTCCGCTAGGGGCACCGGGGAGCTGTTTTTT.

In its sample, this clonotype was seen a few times. The V and J genes are TRBV13 and TRBJ2-5, with D tentatively TRBD1 (5 bases). Germline CDR1 reads PRHDT; CDR2 reads FYEKMQ (reference sequence). Trimming stripped 5 bases from V and 3 bases from J, with 10 bases between. The CDR3 has 13 amino acids. The CDR3 sequence is CASSRQPKETQYF. CDR3 sequence (DNA): TGTGCCAGCAGCCGACAGCCCAAAGAGACCCAGTACTTC.

This clonotype was detected only a few times. The V call is TRBV20-1, the J call TRBJ2-7; D is tentatively TRBD1 or TRBD2 (5 bases each). The CDR3 totals 17 residues. Trimming took 3 bases from V and 5 from J, leaving 26 bases between them. The V gene's germline CDR1 is DFQATT and CDR2 SNEGSKA (reference sequence). The CDR3 nucleotides read TGCAGTGCTAGCCCCGGGGCAGGGCTCGACCCGAACGACGAGCAGTACTTC. Residues: CSASPGAGLDPNDEQYF.

This clonotype came up a few times. This sequence joins TRBV5-1 and TRBJ2-1, with 16 bases lining up with TRBD2. Germline-derived CDR1 and CDR2 are SGHRS and YFSETQ. The CDR3 has 18 residues. V shed 2 bases and J 7 bases; nucleotides not matched to a gene: 9. The CDR3 loop is CASSFGGLAGGPRNEQFF. In nucleotides, the CDR3 is TGCGCCAGCAGCTTTGGGGGACTAGCGGGAGGGCCGAGAAATGAGCAGTTCTTC. The variable domain in full, with the rest retrieved from reference TRBV5-1 and TRBJ2-1, is KAGVTQTPRYLIKTRGQQVTLSCSPISGHRSVSWYQQTPGQGLQFLFEYFSETQRNKGNFPGRFSGRQFSNSRSEMNVSTLELGDSALYLCASSFGGLAGGPRNEQFFGPGTRLTVL.

This clonotype has a handful of counts. V usage is TRBV7-9 and J usage is TRBJ2-5; either TRBD1 or TRBD2 may fit D (5 bases each). The CDR3 consists of 15 residues. In germline, CDR1 is SEHNR, CDR2 FQNEAQ (reference sequence). V lost 2 bases and J lost 2, with 12 bases in between. In nucleotides, the CDR3 is TGTGCCAGCAGCTTACGGGGCGGATTACAAGAGACCCAGTACTTC. Protein sequence: CASSLRGGLQETQYF.

This clonotype was found a few times. The chain employs TRBV28 and TRBJ2-7; TRBD2 agrees at 7 bases. Germline CDR1 reads MDHEN; CDR2 reads SYDVKM. The CDR3 length is 12 residues. With V trimmed by 8 bases and J by 4 bases, 5 bases remained unmatched. The CDR3 sequence is CASRGGRYEQYF. DNA for the CDR3: TGTGCCAGCCGCGGGGGAAGGTACGAGCAGTACTTC.

This clonotype was seen only a few times. The CDR3 reads CASSLPGLTSSYNEQFF. CDR3 DNA: TGTGCCAGCAGTTTGCCGGGACTCACGAGCTCCTACAATGAGCAGTTCTTC. The chain is built from TRBV12-3 or TRBV12-4 and TRBJ2-1; D is perhaps TRBD2 (6 bases). This CDR3 region has 17 residues. Deletions cut 3 bases from V and 0 bases from J, with 15 bases between.

The J gene is TRBJ2-3, the V gene TRBV18; D uncertain. Germline assignment: CDR1 KGHSH and CDR2 LQKENI. V lost 2 bases, J lost 9 bases, and 12 bases lay in between. This CDR3 region has 13 residues. The CDR3 reads CASSPSPQPTQYF. In nucleotides, the CDR3 is TGTGCCAGCTCACCATCGCCCCAACCAACGCAGTATTTT. The full variable domain, rest sourced from reference TRBV18 and TRBJ2-3, is NAGVMQNPRHLVRRRGQEARLRCSPMKGHSHVYWYRQLPEEGLKFMVYLQKENIIDESGMPKERFSAEFPKEGPSILRIQQVVRGDSAAYFCASSPSPQPTQYFGPGTRLTVL.

The genes are TRBV15 and TRBJ2-5, with 13 bases fitting TRBD2. Germline V gene sequence: CDR1 LNHNV, CDR2 YYDKDF (reference sequence). The CDR3 contains 17 residues. With 1 base clipped from V and 2 bases from J, the junction kept 4 bases outside the gene matches. The CDR3 reads CATSRGGTSGKQETQYF. CDR3 sequence (DNA): TGTGCCACCAGCAGAGGCGGGACTAGCGGGAAACAAGAGACCCAGTACTTC. Complete variable domain (other parts from reference TRBV15 and TRBJ2-5): DAMVIQNPRYQVTQFGKPVTLSCSQTLNHNVMYWYQQKSSQAPKLLFHYYDKDFNNEADTPDNFQSRRPNTSFCFLDIRSPGLGDTAMYLCATSRGGTSGKQETQYFGPGTRLLVL.